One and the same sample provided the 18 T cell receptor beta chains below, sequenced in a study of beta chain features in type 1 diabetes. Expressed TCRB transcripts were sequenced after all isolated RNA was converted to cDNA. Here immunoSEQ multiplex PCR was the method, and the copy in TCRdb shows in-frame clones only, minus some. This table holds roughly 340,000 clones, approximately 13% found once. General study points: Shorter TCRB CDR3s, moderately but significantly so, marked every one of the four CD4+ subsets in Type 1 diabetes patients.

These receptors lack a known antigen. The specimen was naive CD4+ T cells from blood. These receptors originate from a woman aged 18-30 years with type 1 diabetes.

The CDR3 nucleotides read TGTGCCAGCAGCTTGGGCTTTTGGCCAACCAAAAACATTCAGTACTTC. This encodes CASSLGFWPTKNIQYF. The chain uses TRBV5-6 and TRBJ2-4; no definite D call. Germline CDR1 and CDR2: SGHDT and YYEEEE. Trimming pared 0 bases from V and 2 bases from J, leaving 12 bases between. This CDR3 contains 16 residues.

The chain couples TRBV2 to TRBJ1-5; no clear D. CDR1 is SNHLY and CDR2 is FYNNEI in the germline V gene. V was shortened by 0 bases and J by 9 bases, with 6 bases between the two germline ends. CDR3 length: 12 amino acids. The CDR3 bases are TGTGCCAGCAGTGAAGCCCCAGGGCCCCAGCATTTT. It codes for CASSEAPGPQHF.

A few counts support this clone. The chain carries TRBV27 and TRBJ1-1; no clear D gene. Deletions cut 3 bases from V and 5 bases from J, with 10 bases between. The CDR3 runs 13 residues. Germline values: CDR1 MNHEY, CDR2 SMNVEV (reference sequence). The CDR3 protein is CASSLYRSTEAFF. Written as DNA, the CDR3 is TGTGCCAGCAGTTTGTATCGGTCGACTGAAGCTTTCTTT.

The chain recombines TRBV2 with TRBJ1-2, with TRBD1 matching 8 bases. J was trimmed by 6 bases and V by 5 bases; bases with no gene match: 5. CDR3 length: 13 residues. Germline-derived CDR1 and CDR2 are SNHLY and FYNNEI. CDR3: CASSLDRDNGYTF. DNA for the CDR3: TGTGCCAGCAGTCTGGACAGGGACAATGGCTACACCTTC.

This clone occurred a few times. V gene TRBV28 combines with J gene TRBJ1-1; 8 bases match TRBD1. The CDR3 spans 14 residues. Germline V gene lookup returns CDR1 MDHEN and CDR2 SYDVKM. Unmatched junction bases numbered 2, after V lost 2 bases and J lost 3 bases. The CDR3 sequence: CASSLGDRYTEAFF. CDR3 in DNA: TGTGCCAGCAGTTTAGGGGACAGGTACACTGAAGCTTTCTTT.

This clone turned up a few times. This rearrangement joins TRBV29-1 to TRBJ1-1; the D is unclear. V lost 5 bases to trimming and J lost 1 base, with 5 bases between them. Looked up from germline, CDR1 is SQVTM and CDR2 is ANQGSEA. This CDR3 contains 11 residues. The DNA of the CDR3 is TGCAGCGTTTACGGGAACACTGAAGCTTTCTTT. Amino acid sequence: CSVYGNTEAFF.

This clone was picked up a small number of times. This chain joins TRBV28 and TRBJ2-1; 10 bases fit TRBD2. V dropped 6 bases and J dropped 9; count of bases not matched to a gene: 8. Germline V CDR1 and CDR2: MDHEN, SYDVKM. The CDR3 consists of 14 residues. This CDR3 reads CASSPAGGVGEQFF. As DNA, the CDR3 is TGTGCCAGCAGCCCAGCGGGAGGGGTGGGTGAGCAGTTCTTC. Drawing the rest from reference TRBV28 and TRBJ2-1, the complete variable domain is DVKVTQSSRYLVKRTGEKVFLECVQDMDHENMFWYRQDPGLGLRLIYFSYDVKMKEKGDIPEGYSVSREKKERFSLILESASTNQTSMYLCASSPAGGVGEQFFGPGTRLTVL.

CDR3 DNA: TGCGCCAGCGTCGAGGGCACTACAACTAATGAAAAACTGTTTTTT. Translating it yields CASVEGTTTNEKLFF. The chain uses TRBV5-1 and TRBJ1-4; no reliable D call. CDR3 length: 15 residues. V was pared by 7 bases and J by 0 bases, with 13 bases between. Germline V CDR1 and CDR2: SGHRS, YFSETQ.

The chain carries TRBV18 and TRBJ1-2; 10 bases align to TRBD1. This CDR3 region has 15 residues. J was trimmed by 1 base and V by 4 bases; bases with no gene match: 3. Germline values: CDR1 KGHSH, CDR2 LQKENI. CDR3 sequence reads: CASSLGQGRNYGYTF. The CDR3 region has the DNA TGTGCCAGCTCACTGGGACAGGGGCGTAACTATGGCTACACCTTC.

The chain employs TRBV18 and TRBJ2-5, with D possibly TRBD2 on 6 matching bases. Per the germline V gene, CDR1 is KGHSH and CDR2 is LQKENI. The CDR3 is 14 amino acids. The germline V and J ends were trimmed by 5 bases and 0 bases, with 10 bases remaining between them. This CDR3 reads CASSSRLDQETQYF. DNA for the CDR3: TGTGCCAGCTCATCTCGACTAGACCAAGAGACCCAGTACTTC.

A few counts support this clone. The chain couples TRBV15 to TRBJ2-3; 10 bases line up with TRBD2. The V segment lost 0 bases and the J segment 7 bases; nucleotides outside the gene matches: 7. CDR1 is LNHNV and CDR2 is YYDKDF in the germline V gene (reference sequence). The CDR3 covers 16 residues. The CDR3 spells CATSRELAGHGNTQYF. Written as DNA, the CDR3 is TGTGCCACCAGCAGAGAACTAGCGGGACACGGGAATACGCAGTATTTT.

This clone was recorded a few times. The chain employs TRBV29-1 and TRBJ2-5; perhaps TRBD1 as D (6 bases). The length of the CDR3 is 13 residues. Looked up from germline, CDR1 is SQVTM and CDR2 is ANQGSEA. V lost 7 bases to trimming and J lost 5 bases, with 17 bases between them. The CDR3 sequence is CSARDTIGETQYF. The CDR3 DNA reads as TGCAGCGCCCGGGACACAATTGGGGAGACCCAGTACTTC.

CDR3: CASSQGQGPSGANVLTF. The CDR3 nucleotides read TGTGCCAGCTCACAGGGACAGGGACCCTCTGGGGCCAACGTCCTGACTTTC. The chain recombines TRBV18 with TRBJ2-6; the match to TRBD1 covers 9 bases. V lost 4 bases and J lost 0; bases outside the gene matches: 4. Germline assignment: CDR1 KGHSH and CDR2 LQKENI. This CDR3 contains 17 residues.

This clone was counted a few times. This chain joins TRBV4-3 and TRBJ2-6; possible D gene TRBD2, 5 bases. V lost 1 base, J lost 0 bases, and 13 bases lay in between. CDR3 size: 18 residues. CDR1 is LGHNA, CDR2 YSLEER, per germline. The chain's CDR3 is CASSQAEAEGSGANVLTF. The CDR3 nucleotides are TGCGCCAGCAGCCAAGCAGAGGCTGAGGGCTCTGGGGCCAACGTCCTGACTTTC.

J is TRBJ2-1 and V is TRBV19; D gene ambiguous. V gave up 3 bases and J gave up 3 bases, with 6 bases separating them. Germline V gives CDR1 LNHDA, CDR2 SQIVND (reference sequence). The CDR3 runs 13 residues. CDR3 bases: TGTGCCAGTAGTATCCCTAACTACAATGAGCAGTTCTTC. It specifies CASSIPNYNEQFF.

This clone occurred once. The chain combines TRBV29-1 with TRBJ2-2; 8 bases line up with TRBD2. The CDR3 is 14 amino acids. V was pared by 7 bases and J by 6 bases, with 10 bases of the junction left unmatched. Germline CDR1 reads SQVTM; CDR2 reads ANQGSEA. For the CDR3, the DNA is TGCAGCGCGACCGGGACTAGTGTACCCGGGGAGCTGTTTTTT. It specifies CSATGTSVPGELFF.

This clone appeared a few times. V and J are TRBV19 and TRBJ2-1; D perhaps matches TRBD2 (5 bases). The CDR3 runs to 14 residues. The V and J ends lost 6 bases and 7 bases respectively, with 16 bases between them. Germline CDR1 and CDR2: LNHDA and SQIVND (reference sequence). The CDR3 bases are TGTGCCAGTAGCGCCCCCCGAGCGGCTAATGAGCAGTTCTTC. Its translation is CASSAPRAANEQFF.

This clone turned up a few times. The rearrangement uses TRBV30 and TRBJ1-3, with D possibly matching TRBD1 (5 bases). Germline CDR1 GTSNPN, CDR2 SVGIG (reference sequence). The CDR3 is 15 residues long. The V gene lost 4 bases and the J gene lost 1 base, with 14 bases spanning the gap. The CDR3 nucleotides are TGTGCCTGGACTACAGGTTTGGCGTCTGGAAACACCATATATTTT. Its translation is CAWTTGLASGNTIYF.